Listed here are 14 T cell receptor beta chains from one sample, sequenced in a study of OX40 agonist ivuxolimab in advanced cancers. The method was immunoSEQ multiplex PCR; TCRdb's version includes in-frame clones alone and lacks a portion of them. The sample carries some 80,000 clones, 92% recorded once. Sequencing used CD4+ or CD8+ T cells sorted from blood, obtained in a trial of the OX40 agonist ivuxolimab. The receptors originated from an adult with an advanced solid tumor such as melanoma, head and neck, liver or kidney cancer.

The chain links TRBV29-1 to TRBJ1-5, with TRBD1 matching over 10 bases. Germline values: CDR1 SQVTM, CDR2 ANQGSEA. The CDR3 contains 13 residues. With 7 bases clipped from V and 5 bases from J, the junction kept 5 bases outside the gene matches. CDR3 amino acids: CSAGQGPYQPQHF. For the CDR3, the DNA is TGCAGCGCGGGACAGGGGCCCTATCAGCCCCAGCATTTT.

The chain links TRBV2 to TRBJ2-5; D is perhaps TRBD1 (5 bases). The J call may be incorrect, as the DNA end agrees better with TRBJ2-7. This CDR3 spans 14 amino acids. In germline, CDR1 is SNHLY, CDR2 FYNNEI. CDR3 nucleotide sequence: TGTGCCAGCAGTGAACAGGGTAGCAGCGACGAGCAGTACTTC. Protein product: CASSEQGSSDEQYF.

The V gene is TRBV20-1, the J gene TRBJ1-2; D gene uncertain. V gave up 7 bases and J gave up 6 bases, with 12 bases separating them. CDR1 DFQATT and CDR2 SNEGSKA come from the germline V gene (reference sequence). The CDR3 extends over 11 amino acids. CDR3 loop: CSGSRWDGYTF. The CDR3 region has the DNA TGCAGTGGTAGCAGATGGGATGGCTACACCTTC.

V is TRBV6-1 and J is TRBJ1-1; D not certain. Germline V lookup: CDR1 MNHNS, CDR2 SASEGT. V gave up 2 bases and J gave up 3 bases, with 4 bases separating them. The CDR3 has 12 residues. The CDR3 coding sequence is TGTGCCAGCAGTGAAATCTACACTGAAGCTTTCTTT. Protein sequence: CASSEIYTEAFF.

This rearrangement joins TRBV19 to TRBJ2-1; a possible D gene is TRBD1 (6 bases). The germline V and J ends were trimmed by 5 bases and 6 bases, with 14 bases remaining between them. The CDR3 spans 14 residues. The V gene's germline CDR1 is LNHDA and CDR2 SQIVND (reference sequence). CDR3 region: CASSRAGALNEQFF. In DNA, the CDR3 is TGTGCCAGTAGTCGGGCAGGGGCTCTCAATGAGCAGTTCTTC.

The rearrangement links TRBV7-2 to TRBJ2-5, with TRBD2 matching 8 bases. The CDR3 extends over 15 amino acids. CDR1 and CDR2 from the germline V gene are SGHTA and FQGNSA. V lost 5 bases, J lost 2 bases, and 7 bases stayed unmatched. CDR3 DNA: TGTGCCAGCAGCCGGACAGCGGGGGTACAAGAGACCCAGTACTTC. This encodes CASSRTAGVQETQYF. Looking up the rest from reference TRBV7-2 and TRBJ2-5 gives the full variable domain: GAGVSQSPSNKVTEKGKDVELRCDPISGHTALYWYRQSLGQGLEFLIYFQGNSAPDKSGLPSDRFSAERTGGSVSTLTIQRTQQEDSAVYLCASSRTAGVQETQYFGPGTRLLVL.

The V call is TRBV7-9, the J call TRBJ1-1, with TRBD1 identical over 7 bases. With 10 bases clipped from V and 9 bases from J, the junction kept 8 bases outside the gene matches. This CDR3 is 11 amino acids long. Germline V gene sequence: CDR1 SEHNR, CDR2 FQNEAQ (reference sequence). The CDR3 bases are TGTGCCACCTCCGACAGGGTAAAAGCTTTCTTT. It yields the protein CATSDRVKAFF.

The rearrangement uses TRBV6-5 and TRBJ1-6; no reliable D call. CDR3 length: 14 residues. Germline-derived CDR1 and CDR2 are MNHEY and SVGAGI. Trimming shortened V by 1 base and J by 10 bases, and 11 bases separated the two germline ends. CDR3 DNA sequence: TGTGCCAGCAGTTACTATTCGGTTATCTCACCCCTCCACTTT. Translation: CASSYYSVISPLHF.

This clone was recorded only once. The rearrangement uses TRBV9 and TRBJ2-5; TRBD2 might be the D (5 bases). The V gene's germline CDR1 is SGDLS and CDR2 YYNGEE. CDR3 length equals 16 residues. V was cut by 0 bases and J by 5 bases, with 17 bases left in between. The CDR3 DNA reads TGTGCCAGCAGCGTAGGTGGCGGCCCCCCGGGGGAGACCCAGTACTTC. This gives the protein CASSVGGGPPGETQYF.

The V and J genes are TRBV19 and TRBJ1-2; possible D gene TRBD1, 6 bases. The CDR3 loop spans 11 amino acids. Trimming took 11 bases from V and 2 from J, leaving 9 bases between them. Germline CDR1 LNHDA, CDR2 SQIVND (reference sequence). Here the CDR3 DNA reads TGTGCCGTCAGGGGCAACTATGGCTACACCTTC. Translation: CAVRGNYGYTF.

The rearrangement joins TRBV2 to TRBJ2-5, with D unclear. The germline V gene encodes CDR1 SNHLY and CDR2 FYNNEI. The CDR3 sequence is 12 residues long. The V gene lost 8 bases and the J gene lost 5 bases, with 12 bases spanning the gap. CDR3 DNA: TGTGCCAGCTCTTACGAAGGGGAGACCCAGTACTTC. Protein sequence: CASSYEGETQYF.

The chain couples TRBV5-1 to TRBJ1-1; TRBD1 aligns across 11 bases. The trim removed 5 bases at V and 4 bases at J, leaving 10 bases unmatched. Germline loops: CDR1 SGHRS, CDR2 YFSETQ. CDR3 length equals 16 residues. For the CDR3, the DNA is TGCGCCAGCAGGCCCCCGGGACAGGGGGTGAGCACTGAAGCTTTCTTT. This sequence encodes CASRPPGQGVSTEAFF.

The chain employs TRBV7-2 and TRBJ2-3, with 7 bases that match TRBD2. The junction had 9 bases not matched to a gene; V was cut back by 4 bases and J by 5 bases. Germline V gene sequence: CDR1 SGHTA, CDR2 FQGNSA. The CDR3 extends over 15 amino acids. This CDR3 reads CASSSQVGGGDTQYF. In DNA form, the CDR3 reads TGTGCCAGCAGCTCCCAGGTGGGGGGGGGAGATACGCAGTATTTT. The whole variable domain, remainder taken from reference TRBV7-2 and TRBJ2-3, is GAGVSQSPSNKVTEKGKDVELRCDPISGHTALYWYRQSLGQGLEFLIYFQGNSAPDKSGLPSDRFSAERTGGSVSTLTIQRTQQEDSAVYLCASSSQVGGGDTQYFGPGTRLTVL.

The rearrangement joins TRBV5-4 to TRBJ2-3; TRBD2 agrees at 8 bases. The junction had 6 bases not matched to a gene; V was cut back by 5 bases and J by 4 bases. Germline CDR1 SGHNT, CDR2 YYREEE (reference sequence). The CDR3 contains 14 residues. For the CDR3, the DNA is TGTGCCAGCAGGGTCGGGGGGGCGGCAGATACGCAGTATTTT. It encodes CASRVGGAADTQYF.